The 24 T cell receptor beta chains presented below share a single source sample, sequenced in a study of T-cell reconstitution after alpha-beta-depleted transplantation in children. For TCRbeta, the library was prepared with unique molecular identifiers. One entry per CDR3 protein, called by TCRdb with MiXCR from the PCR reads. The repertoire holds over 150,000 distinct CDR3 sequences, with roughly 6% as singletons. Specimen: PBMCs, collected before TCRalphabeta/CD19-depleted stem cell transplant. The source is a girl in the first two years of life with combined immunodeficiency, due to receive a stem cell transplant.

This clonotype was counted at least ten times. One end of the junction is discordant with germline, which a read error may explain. This CDR3 is CASSLMIDRQETQYF. CDR3 coding DNA: TGTGCTAGCAGCTTAATGATTGACAGGCAAGAGACCCAGTACTTC. This rearrangement joins TRBV7-7 to TRBJ2-5, with a weak D call TRBD1 (6 bases). Germline CDR1 is SSHAT and CDR2 is FNYEAQ (reference sequence). This CDR3 region has 15 residues.

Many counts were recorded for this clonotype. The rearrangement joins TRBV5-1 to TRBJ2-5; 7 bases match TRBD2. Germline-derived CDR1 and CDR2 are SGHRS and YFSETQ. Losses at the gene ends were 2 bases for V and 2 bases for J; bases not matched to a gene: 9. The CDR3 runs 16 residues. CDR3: CASSFRRGVGQETQYF. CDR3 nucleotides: TGCGCCAGCAGCTTCAGACGGGGGGTCGGGCAAGAGACCCAGTACTTC.

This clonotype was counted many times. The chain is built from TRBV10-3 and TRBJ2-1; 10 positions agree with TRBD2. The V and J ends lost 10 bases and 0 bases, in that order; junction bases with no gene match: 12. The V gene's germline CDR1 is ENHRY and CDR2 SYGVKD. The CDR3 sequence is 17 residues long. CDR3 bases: TGTGCCACTTTGGGGCTAGCGGGAGAAAGCTCCTACAATGAGCAGTTCTTC. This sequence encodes CATLGLAGESSYNEQFF.

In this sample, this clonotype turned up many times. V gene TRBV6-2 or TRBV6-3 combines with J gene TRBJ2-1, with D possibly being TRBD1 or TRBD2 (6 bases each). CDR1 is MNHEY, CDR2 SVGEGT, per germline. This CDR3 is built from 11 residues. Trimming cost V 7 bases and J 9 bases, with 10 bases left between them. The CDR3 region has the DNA TGTGCCAGCAACGGAGGGGGTGAGCAGTTCTTC. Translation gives CASNGGGEQFF.

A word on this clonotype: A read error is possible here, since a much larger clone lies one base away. The CDR3 sequence is CASSPEVADKQYF. The CDR3 DNA sequence: TGTGCCAGCAGCCCCGAAGTGGCAGATAAGCAGTATTTT. The chain couples TRBV25-1 to TRBJ2-3; the D is unclear. This CDR3 comprises 13 residues. CDR1 MGHDK and CDR2 SYGVNS come from the germline V gene. Based on the CDR3 plus reference TRBV25-1 and TRBJ2-3, the full variable domain is EADIYQTPRYLVIGTGKKITLECSQTMGHDKMYWYQQDPGMELHLIHYSYGVNSTEKGDLSSESTVSRIRTEHFPLTLESARPSHTSQYLCASSPEVADKQYFGPGTRLTVL.

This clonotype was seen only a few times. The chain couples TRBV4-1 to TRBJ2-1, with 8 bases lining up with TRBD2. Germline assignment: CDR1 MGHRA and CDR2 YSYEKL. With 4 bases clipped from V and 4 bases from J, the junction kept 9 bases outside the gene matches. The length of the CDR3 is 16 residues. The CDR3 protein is CASSRSSSGTYNEQFF. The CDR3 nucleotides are TGCGCCAGCAGCCGATCGAGTAGCGGGACTTACAATGAGCAGTTCTTC.

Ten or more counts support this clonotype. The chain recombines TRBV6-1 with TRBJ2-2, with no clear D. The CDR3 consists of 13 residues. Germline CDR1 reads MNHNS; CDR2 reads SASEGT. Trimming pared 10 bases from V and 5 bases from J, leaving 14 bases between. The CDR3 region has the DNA TGTGCCACCCAAACCGTTGGGACCGGGGAGCTGTTTTTT. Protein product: CATQTVGTGELFF.

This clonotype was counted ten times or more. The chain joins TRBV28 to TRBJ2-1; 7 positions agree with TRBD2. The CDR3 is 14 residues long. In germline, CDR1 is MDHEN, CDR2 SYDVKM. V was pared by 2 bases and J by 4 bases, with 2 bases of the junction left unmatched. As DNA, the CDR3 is TGTGCCAGCAGTTTAAACGGGAGGTACAATGAGCAGTTCTTC. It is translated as CASSLNGRYNEQFF.

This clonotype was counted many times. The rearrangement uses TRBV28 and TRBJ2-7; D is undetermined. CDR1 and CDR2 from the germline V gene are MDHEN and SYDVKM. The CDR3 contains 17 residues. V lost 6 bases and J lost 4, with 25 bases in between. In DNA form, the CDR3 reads TGTGCCAGCAGCTCCCCCAGCGTCCCCTCTTTCGCTTACGAGCAGTACTTC. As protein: CASSSPSVPSFAYEQYF.

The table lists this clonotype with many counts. The CDR3 DNA reads TGTGCCAGCAGCTTAGCGGGAACAGTGCTTGGCTACACCTTC. This gives the protein CASSLAGTVLGYTF. This sequence joins TRBV7-2 and TRBJ1-2; D unclear. Germline-derived CDR1 and CDR2 are SGHTA and FQGNSA. The CDR3 has 14 amino acids. Trimming cost V 0 bases and J 7 bases, with 12 bases left between them.

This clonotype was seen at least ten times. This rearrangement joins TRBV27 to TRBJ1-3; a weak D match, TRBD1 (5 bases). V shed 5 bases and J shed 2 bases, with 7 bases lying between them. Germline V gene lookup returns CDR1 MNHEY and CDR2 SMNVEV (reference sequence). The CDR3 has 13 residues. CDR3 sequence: CASSKDTGNTIYF. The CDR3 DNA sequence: TGTGCCAGCAGTAAGGACACTGGAAACACCATATATTTT.

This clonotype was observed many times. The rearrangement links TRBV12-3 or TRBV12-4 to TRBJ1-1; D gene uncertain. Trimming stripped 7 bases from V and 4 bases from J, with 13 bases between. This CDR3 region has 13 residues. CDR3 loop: CASMAGKLTEAFF. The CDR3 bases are TGTGCCAGCATGGCGGGAAAACTCACTGAAGCTTTCTTT.

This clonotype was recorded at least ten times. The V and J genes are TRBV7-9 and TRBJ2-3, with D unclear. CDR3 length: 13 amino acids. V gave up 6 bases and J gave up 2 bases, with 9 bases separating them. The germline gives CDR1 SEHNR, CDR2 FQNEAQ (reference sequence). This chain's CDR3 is CASRNPYTDTQYF. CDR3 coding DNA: TGTGCCAGCAGGAACCCCTACACAGATACGCAGTATTTT.

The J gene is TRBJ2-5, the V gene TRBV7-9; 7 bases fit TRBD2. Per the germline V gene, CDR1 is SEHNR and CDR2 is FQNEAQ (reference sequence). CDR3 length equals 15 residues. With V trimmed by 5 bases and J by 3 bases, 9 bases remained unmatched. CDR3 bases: TGTGCCAGCAGCACGGGACTATACACCAAAGAGACCCAGTACTTC. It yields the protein CASSTGLYTKETQYF.

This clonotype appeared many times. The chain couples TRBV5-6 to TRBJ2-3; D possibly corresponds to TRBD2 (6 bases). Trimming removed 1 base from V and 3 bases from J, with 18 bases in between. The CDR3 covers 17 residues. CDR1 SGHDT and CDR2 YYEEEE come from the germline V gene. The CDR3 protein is CASSLSLRGLMTDTQYF. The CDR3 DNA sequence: TGTGCCAGCAGCTTGTCCTTGCGGGGACTCATGACAGATACGCAGTATTTT.

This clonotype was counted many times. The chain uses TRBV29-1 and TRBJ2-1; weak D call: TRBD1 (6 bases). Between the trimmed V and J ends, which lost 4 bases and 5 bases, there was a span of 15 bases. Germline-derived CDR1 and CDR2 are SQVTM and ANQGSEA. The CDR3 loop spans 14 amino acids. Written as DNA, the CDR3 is TGCAGCGTTGGTGACAGGCTCCGAAACAATGAGCAGTTCTTC. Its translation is CSVGDRLRNNEQFF.

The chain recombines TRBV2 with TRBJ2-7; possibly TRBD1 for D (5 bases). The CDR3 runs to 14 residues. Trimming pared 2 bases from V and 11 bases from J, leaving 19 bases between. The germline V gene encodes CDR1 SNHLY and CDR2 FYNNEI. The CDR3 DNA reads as TGTGCCAGCAGTGAATCGTCTGGGTCGACAGAAGAGTACTTC. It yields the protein CASSESSGSTEEYF.

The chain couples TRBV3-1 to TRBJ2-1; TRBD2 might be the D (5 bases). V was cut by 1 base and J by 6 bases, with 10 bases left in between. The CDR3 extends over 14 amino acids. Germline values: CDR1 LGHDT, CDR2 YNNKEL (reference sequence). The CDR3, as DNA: TGTGCCAGCAGCCAAGGAGGGTCATTCAATGAGCAGTTCTTC. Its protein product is CASSQGGSFNEQFF.

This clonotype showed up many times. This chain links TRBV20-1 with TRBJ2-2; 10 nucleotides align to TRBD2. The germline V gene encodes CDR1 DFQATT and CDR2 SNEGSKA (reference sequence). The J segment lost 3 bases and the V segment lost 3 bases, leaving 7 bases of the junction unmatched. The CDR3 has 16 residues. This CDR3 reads CSASIAGGVYTGELFF. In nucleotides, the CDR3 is TGCAGTGCTAGCATAGCGGGGGGTGTGTACACCGGGGAGCTGTTTTTT.

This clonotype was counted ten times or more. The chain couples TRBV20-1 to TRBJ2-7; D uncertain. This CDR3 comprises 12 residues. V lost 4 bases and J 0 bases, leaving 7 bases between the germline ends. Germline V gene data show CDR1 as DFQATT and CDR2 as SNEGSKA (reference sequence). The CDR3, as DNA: TGCAGTGCTATGGTGGGCTCCTACGAGCAGTACTTC. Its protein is CSAMVGSYEQYF.

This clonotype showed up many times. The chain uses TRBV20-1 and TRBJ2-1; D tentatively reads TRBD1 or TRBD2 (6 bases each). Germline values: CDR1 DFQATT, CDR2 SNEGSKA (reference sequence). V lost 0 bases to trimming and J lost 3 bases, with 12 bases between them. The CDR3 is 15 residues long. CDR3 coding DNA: TGCAGTGCTAGAGATGTCGGGGGCGGCTACAATGAGCAGTTCTTC. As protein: CSARDVGGGYNEQFF.

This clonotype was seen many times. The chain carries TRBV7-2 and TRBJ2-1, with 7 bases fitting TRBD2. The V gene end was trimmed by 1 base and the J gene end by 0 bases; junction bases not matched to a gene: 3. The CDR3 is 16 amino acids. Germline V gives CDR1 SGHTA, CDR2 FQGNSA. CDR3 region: CASSLERDHSYNEQFF. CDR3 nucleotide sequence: TGTGCCAGCAGCTTAGAGCGGGACCACTCCTACAATGAGCAGTTCTTC.

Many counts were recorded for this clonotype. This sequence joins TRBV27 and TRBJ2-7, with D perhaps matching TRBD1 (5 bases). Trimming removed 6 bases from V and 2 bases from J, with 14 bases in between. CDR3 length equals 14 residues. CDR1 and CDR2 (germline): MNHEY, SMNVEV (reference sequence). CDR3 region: CASSLGQTPYEQYF. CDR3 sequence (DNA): TGTGCCAGCAGCCTTGGACAAACCCCCTACGAGCAGTACTTC.

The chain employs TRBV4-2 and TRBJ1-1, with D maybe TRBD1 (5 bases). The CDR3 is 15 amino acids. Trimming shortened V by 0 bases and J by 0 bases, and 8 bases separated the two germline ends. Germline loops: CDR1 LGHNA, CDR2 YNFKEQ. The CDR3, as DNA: TGTGCCAGCAGCCAAGAGGGAGGGGTGAACACTGAAGCTTTCTTT. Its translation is CASSQEGGVNTEAFF.